This TCR beta chain is from a study of CD8 T cells in ankylosing spondylitis. Points from the study as a whole: Ankylosing spondylitis blood appeared to be characterized by a TCR beta motif of fewer than ten highly homologous variants.

Comments on this clonotype: The antigen is undetermined.

Looked up from germline, CDR1 is DFQATT and CDR2 is SNEGSKA (reference sequence). The CDR3 runs 14 residues. The junction had 3 bases not matched to a gene; V was cut back by 3 bases and J by 3 bases. TCRdb used MiXCR to reprocess the 5' RACE reads, holding one entry per CDR3 protein. Seen here are 340,000 or so distinct CDR3 sequences, roughly 14% observed once, and the top ten hold approximately 1%. Sequencing input: blood, either unsorted or a sorted T cell fraction (not recorded which). This chain uses TRBV20-1 with TRBJ1-5; 9 bases line up with TRBD1. This sequence originates from a male donor with ankylosing spondylitis or in good health (not recorded which). The CDR3 DNA is TGCAGTGCTAGTACAGGGGGCCCCAATCAGCCCCAGCATTTT. Protein sequence: CSASTGGPNQPQHF.